This T cell receptor (beta chain) was captured in a study of T cells in Graves' hyperthyroidism and ophthalmopathy. The study, taken as a whole, reports: Prediction of ophthalmopathy progression came a median approximately 6 months pre-onset.

The CDR3 contains 13 residues. In germline, CDR1 is MNHEY, CDR2 SVGAGI. This clonotype has at least ten counts. Its antigen remains unknown. An end of the junction does not agree with germline; a read error may underlie this. Regions amplified from RNA transcripts were the TCR beta CDR3 regions. The HTBI set primed first-round TCR CDR3 RT-PCR. Each CDR3 protein is one row after TCRdb ran MiXCR on the multiplex PCR reads. The table shows hundreds of thousands of distinct CDR3 sequences, with around a quarter occurring only once. Clinical symptoms, serum thyroxine and TRAb, thyroid ultrasound and orbital computed tomography were used for the diagnoses.

This receptor was taken from a woman in her thirties with Graves' ophthalmopathy. The sequencing sample was made of blood. The chain links TRBV6-5 to TRBJ1-2; 11 bases are a match to TRBD1. The CDR3 region is CASSYSDPGQGGF. In DNA form, the CDR3 reads TGTGCCAGCAGTTACTCCGACCCGGGACAGGGGGGCTTC.